This T cell receptor (beta chain) emerged from a study of blood T cell repertoires in COVID-19. The assay was immunoSEQ multiplex PCR, and TCRdb's table has in-frame clones only and misses some. The sample has 350,000 to 500,000 clones, approximately 90% seen once. The CDR3 runs 15 residues. V was shortened by 0 bases and J by 4 bases, with 13 bases between the two germline ends. The germline V gene has CDR1 KGHSH and CDR2 LQKENI. V is TRBV18 and J is TRBJ2-7; TRBD2 might be the D (5 bases). Sample: PBMCs or T cells enriched from blood (not recorded which). The receptor was isolated from a woman aged 18 to 35 who had been exposed to COVID-19. The CDR3 here is CASSPPVPGSYEQYF. The CDR3 DNA sequence: TGTGCCAGCTCACCACCGGTTCCGGGAAGTTACGAGCAGTACTTC.